The 21 T cell receptor beta chains presented below share a single source sample, sequenced in a study of blood T cell repertoires in COVID-19. Assay used: immunoSEQ multiplex PCR; TCRdb lists only in-frame clones, some missing. The sample carries about 360,000 clones, approximately 77% recorded once. Sequencing was done on a sample of peripheral blood. The receptors derive from a human donor with acute or convalescent COVID-19. The donor label of this sample is uncertain.

The CDR3 loop reads CASSLYNYGYTF. The DNA for the CDR3 is TGCGCCAGCAGCTTGTATAACTATGGCTACACCTTC. The chain employs TRBV5-1 and TRBJ1-2; no clear D gene. Germline V gene sequence: CDR1 SGHRS, CDR2 YFSETQ. Between the trimmed V and J ends, which lost 1 base and 1 base, there was a span of 2 bases. CDR3 length: 12 residues.

A few counts support this clone. The rearrangement links TRBV28 to TRBJ1-1, with D perhaps matching TRBD1 (5 bases). Deletions cut 3 bases from V and 4 bases from J, with 9 bases between. There are 13 residues in the CDR3. Germline V gives CDR1 MDHEN, CDR2 SYDVKM. As DNA, the CDR3 is TGTGCCAGCAGTTTGACTAGGGGCACTGAAGCTTTCTTT. It is translated as CASSLTRGTEAFF.

The CDR3 region has the DNA TGTGCCAGCAGCCAACTCGCGGGACAGGGGATTCAGCCCCAGCATTTT. It encodes CASSQLAGQGIQPQHF. The genes are TRBV3-1 (or the pseudogene TRBV3-2) and TRBJ1-5; 10 bases agree with TRBD1. Germline CDR1 reads LGHDT; CDR2 reads YNNKEL (reference sequence). This CDR3 region has 16 residues. With V trimmed by 2 bases and J by 6 bases, 7 bases remained unmatched.

The V call is TRBV7-8, the J call TRBJ1-2, with no clear D. The CDR3 is 14 amino acids. Per germline, CDR1 SGHVS and CDR2 FQNEAQ. V lost 2 bases and J 5 bases, leaving 12 bases between the germline ends. Here the CDR3 DNA reads TGTGCCAGCAGCTTACGGACTGGACCTTATGGCTACACCTTC. Residues: CASSLRTGPYGYTF.

V and J are TRBV7-9 and TRBJ1-1; D unresolved. The CDR3 covers 13 residues. The V and J ends lost 1 base and 6 bases respectively, with 9 bases between them. Germline V gene sequence: CDR1 SEHNR, CDR2 FQNEAQ (reference sequence). Here the CDR3 reads CASSLVQAPEAFF. CDR3 nucleotide sequence: TGTGCCAGCAGCTTAGTCCAGGCCCCTGAAGCTTTCTTT. The variable domain in full, completed from reference TRBV7-9 and TRBJ1-1, reads DTGVSQNPRHKITKRGQNVTFRCDPISEHNRLYWYRQTLGQGPEFLTYFQNEAQLEKSRLLSDRFSAERPKGSFSTLEIQRTEQGDSAMYLCASSLVQAPEAFFGQGTRLTVV.

The chain is built from TRBV12-3 or TRBV12-4 and TRBJ1-2; the D is unclear. V was clipped by 1 base and J by 8 bases, with 5 bases between them. The CDR3 totals 11 residues. CDR3 nucleotide sequence: TGTGCCAGCAGTTTAGGTAGCGGCTACACCTTC. This sequence encodes CASSLGSGYTF.

The V gene is TRBV6-1, the J gene TRBJ1-5; no clear D gene. The CDR3 spans 16 residues. Germline V lookup: CDR1 MNHNS, CDR2 SASEGT. Between the trimmed V and J ends, which lost 3 bases and 4 bases, there was a span of 16 bases. In DNA form, the CDR3 reads TGTGCCAGCAGTGAGACACGGAACCAACCTAATCAGCCCCAGCATTTT. Translated: CASSETRNQPNQPQHF.

The V call is TRBV9, the J call TRBJ2-3; TRBD2 matches 10 bases. CDR1 and CDR2 from the germline V gene are SGDLS and YYNGEE. V lost 3 bases, J lost 0 bases, and 7 bases stayed unmatched. The CDR3 spans 17 residues. This CDR3 is CASSARVAGGSTDTQYF. The DNA for the CDR3 is TGTGCCAGCAGCGCCCGGGTAGCGGGGGGAAGCACAGATACGCAGTATTTT.

The chain links TRBV19 to TRBJ2-1; TRBD2 aligns across 10 bases. Germline V gives CDR1 LNHDA, CDR2 SQIVND (reference sequence). The CDR3 has 14 amino acids. Trimming at V came to 5 bases and at J to 5 bases, leaving 3 bases not matched to a gene. Here the CDR3 DNA reads TGTGCCAGTAGTCCTAGCGGGGGAAACAATGAGCAGTTCTTC. Amino acids: CASSPSGGNNEQFF.

CDR3 loop: CASRVDISYEQYF. The CDR3 DNA reads as TGCGCCAGCCGTGTAGACATCTCCTACGAGCAGTACTTC. The chain has TRBV5-1 and TRBJ2-7; D is unresolved. The length of the CDR3 is 13 residues. The V gene's germline CDR1 is SGHRS and CDR2 YFSETQ. Between the trimmed V and J ends, which lost 7 bases and 0 bases, there was a span of 11 bases.

The chain has TRBV7-9 and TRBJ2-2; D not resolved. The ends were cut back, 6 bases at V and 0 bases at J, with 5 bases in the middle. Germline CDR1 is SEHNR and CDR2 is FQNEAQ (reference sequence). The CDR3 covers 13 residues. CDR3 protein: CASRGPNTGELFF. In DNA, the CDR3 is TGTGCCAGCAGGGGCCCGAACACCGGGGAGCTGTTTTTT.

J is TRBJ2-1 and V is TRBV30, with 7 nucleotides matching TRBD2. The junction had 8 bases not matched to a gene; V was cut back by 4 bases and J by 8 bases. The CDR3 is made up of 13 amino acids. Germline CDR1 and CDR2: GTSNPN and SVGIG (reference sequence). The chain's CDR3 is CAWTRDYADEQFF. The CDR3 DNA is TGTGCCTGGACCCGGGACTACGCGGATGAGCAGTTCTTC.

This clone appeared a few times. J is TRBJ2-2 and V is TRBV3-1 (or the pseudogene TRBV3-2); 8 bases match TRBD1. Germline values: CDR1 LGHDT, CDR2 YNNKEL (reference sequence). V was clipped by 6 bases and J by 5 bases; unmatched bases: 5. The CDR3 runs 14 residues. CDR3 sequence (DNA): TGTGCCAGCAGGGCCAGGGGGCGTACCGGGGAGCTGTTTTTT. As protein: CASRARGRTGELFF.

This chain links TRBV11-3 with TRBJ2-7; the D gene is possibly TRBD2 (6 bases). This CDR3 is 15 amino acids long. Trimming stripped 1 base from V and 4 bases from J, with 14 bases between. The germline CDR1 and CDR2 sequences are SGHNT and YENEEA. In DNA, the CDR3 is TGTGCCAGCAGCTTAGGAGCCGGGAGCGGGTACGAGCAGTACTTC. It encodes CASSLGAGSGYEQYF.

This clone was seen a handful of times. The chain recombines TRBV3-1 (or the pseudogene TRBV3-2) with TRBJ1-1; tentative D call: TRBD1 (6 bases). The ends were cut back, 5 bases at V and 6 bases at J, with 16 bases in the middle. The CDR3 covers 14 residues. CDR1 and CDR2 (germline): LGHDT, YNNKEL (reference sequence). CDR3 in amino acids: CASSARTVFPEAFF. The CDR3 DNA sequence: TGTGCCAGCAGCGCCCGGACAGTCTTCCCTGAAGCTTTCTTT.

The genes are TRBV19 and TRBJ1-2, with D maybe TRBD1 (6 bases). The V end was cut by 7 bases, the J end by 6 bases, with 21 bases between. CDR1 and CDR2 from the germline V gene are LNHDA and SQIVND (reference sequence). CDR3 size: 15 residues. DNA for the CDR3: TGTGCCAGTACCCCCGACAGGCGCTCTCCAAATGGCTACACCTTC. Protein product: CASTPDRRSPNGYTF. Full variable domain (missing parts from reference TRBV19 and TRBJ1-2): DGGITQSPKYLFRKEGQNVTLSCEQNLNHDAMYWYRQDPGQGLRLIYYSQIVNDFQKGDIAEGYSVSREKKESFPLTVTSAQKNPTAFYLCASTPDRRSPNGYTFGSGTRLTVV.

This chain links TRBV3-1 (or the pseudogene TRBV3-2) with TRBJ2-1; TRBD2 might be the D (5 bases). CDR1 is LGHDT, CDR2 YNNKEL, per germline (reference sequence). Deletions cut 4 bases from V and 0 bases from J, with 13 bases between. This CDR3 region has 16 residues. CDR3 residues: CASSRWVGSSYNEQFF. As DNA, the CDR3 is TGTGCCAGCAGCCGATGGGTAGGGAGCTCCTACAATGAGCAGTTCTTC.

The count of this clone is one. This chain connects TRBV29-1 to TRBJ2-7; tentative D call: TRBD2 (5 bases). Germline values: CDR1 SQVTM, CDR2 ANQGSEA. Trimming pared 7 bases from V and 6 bases from J, leaving 13 bases between. The CDR3 has 11 residues. The CDR3 sequence is CSARGLGEQYF. CDR3 bases: TGCAGCGCGCGAGGGTTAGGCGAGCAGTACTTC.

V usage is TRBV12-3 or TRBV12-4 and J usage is TRBJ2-5, with D perhaps matching TRBD1 (5 bases). The CDR3 loop spans 12 amino acids. V was shortened by 6 bases and J by 5 bases, with 10 bases between the two germline ends. Written as DNA, the CDR3 is TGTGCCAGCAGCTTTAAGGGGGAGACCCAGTACTTC. It is translated as CASSFKGETQYF.

This clone was detected only a few times. The genes are TRBV7-8 and TRBJ1-1; D is perhaps TRBD1 (5 bases). V lost 3 bases, J lost 2 bases, and 22 bases lay in between. The CDR3 extends over 18 amino acids. Germline V gene data show CDR1 as SGHVS and CDR2 as FQNEAQ. As DNA, the CDR3 is TGTGCCAGCAGCTTGGGGGGGTGGCAGGGTCGACGCAACACTGAAGCTTTCTTT. Translated: CASSLGGWQGRRNTEAFF.

The V and J genes are TRBV18 and TRBJ2-7; 7 nucleotides match TRBD1. Germline CDR1 reads KGHSH; CDR2 reads LQKENI. The CDR3 sequence is 14 residues long. The J segment lost 2 bases and the V segment lost 5 bases, leaving 6 bases of the junction unmatched. The CDR3 spells CASSATGATYEQYF. DNA of the CDR3: TGTGCCAGCTCAGCTACAGGGGCAACCTACGAGCAGTACTTC.